The 9 T cell receptor beta chains reported below all come from one sample, sequenced in a study of cytomegalovirus exposure and HLA in healthy donors. This PCR relied on a set of 60 Vbeta primers and 13 Jbeta primers. Here immunoSEQ multiplex PCR was the method, and the copy in TCRdb shows in-frame clones only, minus some. This table holds 150,000 or so clones, 80% to 90% found once. Source material: PBMCs. The receptors were sampled from a woman aged 18-30 years in good health and CMV-seronegative.

The chain joins TRBV5-1 to TRBJ2-1; TRBD2 matches 11 bases. Germline-derived CDR1 and CDR2 are SGHRS and YFSETQ. J gave up 4 bases and V 0 bases, and 12 bases lay outside the gene matches. The CDR3 has 19 amino acids. CDR3: CASSLGLRLAGTSYNEQFF. In nucleotides, the CDR3 is TGCGCCAGCAGCTTGGGGCTCCGACTAGCGGGAACCTCTTACAATGAGCAGTTCTTC.

V usage is TRBV7-9 and J usage is TRBJ1-1; D is unclear. CDR3 length: 12 residues. Trimming left V 6 bases short and J 3 bases short, with 8 bases between. Per germline, CDR1 SEHNR and CDR2 FQNEAQ (reference sequence). The CDR3 DNA reads TGTGCCAGCAGTCTAGATTACACTGAAGCTTTCTTT. This encodes CASSLDYTEAFF.

The V and J genes are TRBV11-1 and TRBJ2-1, with 7 bases matching TRBD1. Germline assignment: CDR1 SGHAT and CDR2 FQDESV (reference sequence). V lost 3 bases and J lost 5; bases outside the gene matches: 7. This CDR3 contains 15 residues. CDR3 amino acids: CASSFDRAFNNEQFF. The CDR3 DNA sequence: TGTGCCAGCAGCTTTGACAGGGCGTTTAACAATGAGCAGTTCTTC.

This clone was observed once. The V and J genes are TRBV6-1 and TRBJ2-5, with 8 bases that match TRBD1. Trimming cost V 10 bases and J 2 bases; bases outside gene matches: 9. The CDR3 has 14 amino acids. The germline gives CDR1 MNHNS, CDR2 SASEGT. The CDR3 bases are TGTGCCACCATCCTAGGACAGGGACAAGAGACCCAGTACTTC. It yields the protein CATILGQGQETQYF.

This clone was seen a single time. The CDR3 nucleotides are TGTGCCAGCAGCCAAGTGGGACTAGCGGGAGGTCGTCGTGGGACGAGCAATGAGCAGTTCTTC. It translates to CASSQVGLAGGRRGTSNEQFF. This sequence joins TRBV14 and TRBJ2-1; 15 positions match TRBD2. V was pared by 1 base and J by 6 bases, with 16 bases of the junction left unmatched. The CDR3 spans 21 residues. Germline V lookup: CDR1 SGHDN, CDR2 FVKESK.

The chain has TRBV7-8 and TRBJ2-6; 7 positions agree with TRBD2. Germline V lookup: CDR1 SGHVS, CDR2 FQNEAQ. Unmatched junction bases numbered 3, after V lost 1 base and J lost 0 bases. The CDR3 is made up of 17 amino acids. CDR3 nucleotide sequence: TGTGCCAGCAGCTTAGTCAAGCGGGGCTCTGGGGCCAACGTCCTGACTTTC. Encoded protein: CASSLVKRGSGANVLTF.

The rearrangement joins TRBV5-6 to TRBJ2-7, with a possible D match to TRBD1 (5 bases). V lost 4 bases and J lost 3, with 14 bases in between. CDR3 length: 14 residues. The germline V gene encodes CDR1 SGHDT and CDR2 YYEEEE. CDR3 sequence reads: CASSGSQGYYEQYF. The CDR3 region has the DNA TGTGCCAGCAGCGGAAGTCAGGGATACTACGAGCAGTACTTC. Full variable domain (missing parts from reference TRBV5-6 and TRBJ2-7): DAGVTQSPTHLIKTRGQQVTLRCSPKSGHDTVSWYQQALGQGPQFIFQYYEEEERQRGNFPDRFSGHQFPNYSSELNVNALLLGDSALYLCASSGSQGYYEQYFGPGTRLTVT.

In regard to this clone: The sample has other DNA sequences that encode this CDR3 too. The chain links TRBV6-5 to TRBJ1-2; the D gene is possibly TRBD1 (5 bases). CDR1 is MNHEY, CDR2 SVGAGI, per germline. V was clipped by 0 bases and J by 8 bases, with 13 bases between them. The length of the CDR3 is 14 residues. The CDR3, as DNA: TGTGCCAGCAGTTACTCGGAAGGGGCGCAGGGCTACACCTTC. It translates to CASSYSEGAQGYTF.

V usage is TRBV6-5 and J usage is TRBJ1-1; 9 nucleotides line up with TRBD1. J lost 5 bases, V lost 7 bases, and 8 bases had no gene match. Germline loops: CDR1 MNHEY, CDR2 SVGAGI. The CDR3 loop spans 14 amino acids. CDR3 nucleotide sequence: TGTGCCAGCAACAAACAGGGGGCAGGGACTGAAGCTTTCTTT. It is translated as CASNKQGAGTEAFF.